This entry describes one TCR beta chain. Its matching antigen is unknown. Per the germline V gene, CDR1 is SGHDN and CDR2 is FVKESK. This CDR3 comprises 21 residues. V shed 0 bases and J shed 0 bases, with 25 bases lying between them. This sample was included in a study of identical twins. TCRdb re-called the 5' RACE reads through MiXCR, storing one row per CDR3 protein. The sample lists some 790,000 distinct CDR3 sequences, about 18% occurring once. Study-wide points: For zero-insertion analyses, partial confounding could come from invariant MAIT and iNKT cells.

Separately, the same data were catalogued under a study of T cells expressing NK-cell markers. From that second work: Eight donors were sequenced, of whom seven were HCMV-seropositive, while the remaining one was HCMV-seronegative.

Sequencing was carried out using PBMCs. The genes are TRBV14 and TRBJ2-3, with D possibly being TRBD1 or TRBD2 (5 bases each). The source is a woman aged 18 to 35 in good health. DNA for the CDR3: TGTGCCAGCAGCCAAGACCCTTCTAAGATGGGGCCTGGGGGTAGCACAGATACGCAGTATTTT. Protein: CASSQDPSKMGPGGSTDTQYF.